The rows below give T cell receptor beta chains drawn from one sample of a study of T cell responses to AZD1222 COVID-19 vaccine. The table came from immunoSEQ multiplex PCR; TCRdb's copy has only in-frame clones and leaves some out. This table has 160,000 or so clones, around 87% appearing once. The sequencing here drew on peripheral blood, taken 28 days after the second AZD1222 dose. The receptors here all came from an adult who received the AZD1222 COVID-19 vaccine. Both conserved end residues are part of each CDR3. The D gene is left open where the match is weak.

CDR3: CASSWDSASGNTIYF
V: TRBV7-2
D: TRBD1
length: 15
J: TRBJ1-3

CDR3: CASSYRGEVGEQYF
V: TRBV6-5
D: .
length: 14
J: TRBJ2-7

CDR3: CASSLGQGVYGYTF
V: TRBV27
D: TRBD1
length: 14
J: TRBJ1-2

CDR3: CASERYRDPNYGYTF
V: TRBV6-5
D: .
length: 15
J: TRBJ1-2

CDR3: CASSEAPTGVVPFF
V: TRBV2
D: TRBD1
length: 14
J: TRBJ1-1

CDR3: CASSDEHNSGNTIYF
V: TRBV2
D: .
length: 15
J: TRBJ1-3

CDR3: CASSSPDRLSGNTIYF
V: TRBV28
D: .
length: 16
J: TRBJ1-3

CDR3: CASTGQAEAEAFF
V: TRBV19
D: TRBD1
length: 13
J: TRBJ1-1

CDR3: CASSPTQNTEAFF
V: TRBV18
D: .
length: 13
J: TRBJ1-1

CDR3: CASSDIQTNYGYTF
V: TRBV6-1
D: .
length: 14
J: TRBJ1-2